The 12 T cell receptor beta chains presented below share a single source sample, sequenced in a study of cytomegalovirus exposure and HLA in healthy donors (TCRdb year 2017). Library method: the immunoSEQ multiplex PCR assay. A mixture of 60 forward primers for TCR Vbeta segments and 13 reverse primers for TCR Jbeta segments was used in the multiplex PCR. The immuneACCESS repertoire file appears here via TCRdb, limited to in-frame rearrangements. These files lack a portion of the clones; in checked studies, under half of the deficit traces to unresolved V genes, and the cause of the others is not known. In this sample the table shows about 130,000 clones, 55% to 75% of which occur a single time. 1.6% of the sample is in the top ten clones. Sequencing was performed on PBMCs. The receptors stem from a young man in good health and CMV-seropositive.

This clone showed up just a few times. The J gene is TRBJ1-3, the V gene TRBV30; no reliable D call. The CDR3 consists of 14 residues. Germline V gives CDR1 GTSNPN, CDR2 SVGIG (reference sequence). Trimming left V 4 bases short and J 0 bases short, with 10 bases between. The CDR3 sequence is CAWKVGNSGNTIYF. DNA for the CDR3: TGTGCCTGGAAGGTGGGCAACTCTGGAAACACCATATATTTT.

Only a few counts were recorded for this clone. The chain links TRBV5-4 to TRBJ2-2; the D gene is possibly TRBD2 (7 bases). Deletions cut 4 bases from V and 4 bases from J, with 17 bases between. Germline V gene sequence: CDR1 SGHNT, CDR2 YYREEE (reference sequence). This CDR3 has 16 amino acids. The CDR3 is CASSTGAGVITGELFF. In DNA, the CDR3 is TGTGCCAGCAGCACGGGGGCGGGAGTTATCACCGGGGAGCTGTTTTTT. The full variable domain, its missing parts supplied by reference TRBV5-4 and TRBJ2-2, is ETGVTQSPTHLIKTRGQQVTLRCSSQSGHNTVSWYQQALGQGPQFIFQYYREEENGRGNFPPRFSGLQFPNYSSELNVNALELDDSALYLCASSTGAGVITGELFFGEGSRLTVL.

This clone came up a few times. Other DNA sequences of this sample code for an identical CDR3. The chain has TRBV5-1 and TRBJ2-7; a possible D gene is TRBD1 (6 bases). Germline V gene lookup returns CDR1 SGHRS and CDR2 YFSETQ. V was shortened by 4 bases and J by 8 bases, with 22 bases between the two germline ends. The CDR3 is made up of 15 amino acids. CDR3 sequence (DNA): TGCGCCAGCAGCCTTGAGCAGGGGTTACCTATCCAGCAGTACTTC. This translates into CASSLEQGLPIQQYF.

This clone was observed a handful of times. The chain joins TRBV4-3 to TRBJ2-1; D is unclear. V was pared by 4 bases and J by 5 bases, with 6 bases between. CDR1 LGHNA and CDR2 YSLEER come from the germline V gene. The CDR3 extends over 12 amino acids. CDR3: CASSLSHNEQFF. The DNA of the CDR3 is TGCGCCAGCAGCCTCAGTCACAATGAGCAGTTCTTC.

This clone was counted once. Other nucleotide sequences from this sample produce the same CDR3. The chain joins TRBV5-1 to TRBJ2-7, with a possible D match to TRBD2 (5 bases). The CDR3 has 14 amino acids. The V gene's germline CDR1 is SGHRS and CDR2 YFSETQ. V shed 5 bases and J shed 3 bases, with 15 bases lying between them. The CDR3 reads CASSTAASNYEQYF. The CDR3 coding sequence is TGCGCCAGCAGTACGGCGGCTAGCAACTACGAGCAGTACTTC.

The rearrangement links TRBV9 to TRBJ2-3; 9 positions match TRBD2. Germline loops: CDR1 SGDLS, CDR2 YYNGEE. This CDR3 comprises 16 residues. With V trimmed by 0 bases and J by 2 bases, 4 bases remained unmatched. The CDR3 is CASSVVASGVTDTQYF. The CDR3 DNA reads as TGTGCCAGCAGCGTAGTGGCTAGCGGGGTCACAGATACGCAGTATTTT.

The chain is built from TRBV25-1 and TRBJ1-6; a possible D gene is TRBD1 (5 bases). This CDR3 is built from 14 residues. Per the germline V gene, CDR1 is MGHDK and CDR2 is SYGVNS. Trimming cost V 0 bases and J 9 bases, with 9 bases left between them. CDR3 coding DNA: TGTGCCAGCAGTGAATATTTGGGGGGTTCACCCCTCCACTTT. Protein: CASSEYLGGSPLHF.

The chain links TRBV27 to TRBJ2-1, with 12 bases lining up with TRBD1. J lost 7 bases, V lost 6 bases, and 10 bases had no gene match. Germline loops: CDR1 MNHEY, CDR2 SMNVEV (reference sequence). The CDR3 is made up of 16 amino acids. The CDR3 DNA follows: TGTGCCAGCAGCTTCGGGGGGACAGGGGGCTTAAATGAGCAGTTCTTC. This sequence encodes CASSFGGTGGLNEQFF.

The chain couples TRBV11-2 to TRBJ2-1; D is undetermined. V lost 5 bases to trimming and J lost 5 bases, with 7 bases between them. The CDR3 contains 12 residues. Germline assignment: CDR1 SGHAT and CDR2 FQNNGV. CDR3 residues: CASSIGHNEQFF. CDR3 coding DNA: TGTGCCAGCAGCATTGGCCACAATGAGCAGTTCTTC.

The chain links TRBV5-4 to TRBJ2-2; 7 bases map to TRBD2. The CDR3 extends over 17 amino acids. V was clipped by 3 bases and J by 3 bases; unmatched bases: 11. CDR1 and CDR2 (germline): SGHNT, YYREEE (reference sequence). The CDR3: CASSYNGEGLDTGELFF. The CDR3 DNA reads TGTGCCAGCAGCTATAATGGGGAGGGCTTGGACACCGGGGAGCTGTTTTTT.

This clone was detected once. The chain recombines TRBV5-6 with TRBJ1-2; D unresolved. Trimming pared 0 bases from V and 4 bases from J, leaving 7 bases between. The CDR3 covers 13 residues. Per the germline V gene, CDR1 is SGHDT and CDR2 is YYEEEE. The CDR3 bases are TGTGCCAGCAGCTTGGGGGCAGCCTATGGCTACACCTTC. Its protein is CASSLGAAYGYTF. Drawing the rest from reference TRBV5-6 and TRBJ1-2, the complete variable domain is DAGVTQSPTHLIKTRGQQVTLRCSPKSGHDTVSWYQQALGQGPQFIFQYYEEEERQRGNFPDRFSGHQFPNYSSELNVNALLLGDSALYLCASSLGAAYGYTFGSGTRLTVV.

The chain recombines TRBV10-3 with TRBJ1-3; 8 positions agree with TRBD1. Germline assignment: CDR1 ENHRY and CDR2 SYGVKD. V dropped 5 bases and J dropped 4; count of bases not matched to a gene: 7. The CDR3 covers 15 residues. In DNA form, the CDR3 reads TGTGCCATCAGTCGACAGGGGTCTTCCGGAAACACCATATATTTT. Translated, it gives CAISRQGSSGNTIYF.